In its sample, the clone carrying this TCR beta chain was seen a few times. The antigen remains unidentified. The data were taken from a study of T cell responses to AZD1222 COVID-19 vaccine. Study outcomes and limitations: Spike was spanned by vaccine-associated CD4 TCRs, which were dominant at 160-218 and 743-854. Clonal diversity was possibly underestimated; the donors were predominantly white British and more often female. It was only after the peak T cell response that any repertoires were sampled.

Repertoires were generated with immunoSEQ multiplex PCR, while TCRdb's copy carries only in-frame clones and drops some. The sample yields 180,000 or so clones, about nine tenths seen once. The CDR3 has 16 amino acids. CDR1 and CDR2 (germline): LGHNA, YSLEER. V lost 0 bases to trimming and J lost 5 bases; unmatched junction nucleotides: 8. The input for sequencing was peripheral blood, taken 28 days after the second dose of the MenACWY control vaccine. V is TRBV4-3 and J is TRBJ1-2, with TRBD1 matching over 8 bases. This sequence originates from an adult who received the MenACWY meningococcal vaccine as a control. CDR3 loop: CASSQDHQGARYGYTF. The CDR3 region has the DNA TGCGCCAGCAGCCAAGATCATCAGGGGGCTAGATATGGCTACACCTTC.